Listed below are T cell receptor beta chains from one sample, sequenced in a study of blood T cell repertoires in COVID-19. The repertoire was sequenced with immunoSEQ multiplex PCR; TCRdb's copy has only in-frame clones and lacks some. The sample lists roughly 43,000 clones, 86% occurring once. The sequenced material came from PBMCs or T cells enriched from blood (not recorded which). The receptors were sampled from a woman between 50 and 59 years old who had recovered from COVID-19. The CDR3 runs from the conserved cysteine through the conserved F or W. D genes are given only for firm matches. Only some rows state a clone size, as once, few, many or a class for expanded clones.

-,12,TRBV2,-,TRBJ1-2,CASSHADYGYTF,TGTGCCAGCAGTCATGCAGATTATGGCTACACCTTC
few,17,TRBV19,TRBD2,TRBJ2-7,CASSPIPDSGTPYEQYF,TGTGCCAGTAGTCCAATCCCAGACAGCGGGACCCCCTACGAGCAGTACTTC
few,15,TRBV2,-,TRBJ2-2,CASSAGLRNLGELFF,TGTGCCAGCAGTGCGGGGTTACGTAATCTCGGGGAGCTGTTTTTT
-,18,TRBV5-6,-,TRBJ2-7,CASSLRGFGAASSYEQYF,TGTGCCAGCAGCTTGCGGGGGTTTGGGGCAGCGAGCTCCTACGAGCAGTACTTC
once,13,TRBV6-5,-,TRBJ2-1,CASGRPSYNEQFF,TGTGCCAGCGGGAGGCCGTCCTACAATGAGCAGTTCTTC
-,13,TRBV12-3/TRBV12-4,-,TRBJ2-7,CASSGGGYYEQYF,TGTGCCAGCAGCGGGGGTGGGTACTACGAGCAGTACTTC
-,14,TRBV7-3,-,TRBJ2-3,CASSQVAGSDTQYF,TGTGCCAGCAGCCAAGTGGCGGGGTCAGATACGCAGTATTTT
-,15,TRBV18,TRBD1,TRBJ2-1,CASSQTGGSYNEQFF,TGTGCCAGCTCACAGACAGGGGGCTCCTACAATGAGCAGTTCTTC
-,16,TRBV4-2,TRBD2,TRBJ2-5,CASSHPTSGGARTQYF,TGTGCCAGCAGCCACCCGACTAGCGGGGGGGCCAGAACCCAGTACTTC
-,17,TRBV10-1,TRBD1,TRBJ2-2,CASSDKRQGPNTGELFF,TGCGCCAGCAGTGATAAGAGACAGGGCCCGAACACCGGGGAGCTGTTTTTT
-,14,TRBV6-5,-,TRBJ2-7,CASTKGRGSYEQYF,TGTGCCAGCACCAAGGGCAGGGGCTCCTACGAGCAGTACTTC
-,16,TRBV7-8,TRBD2,TRBJ2-1,CASSPLLAASYNEQFF,TGTGCCAGCAGCCCGCTCCTAGCGGCCTCCTACAATGAGCAGTTCTTC
-,15,TRBV7-9,TRBD2,TRBJ2-5,CASSLGFTSGRAEDF,TGTGCCAGCAGCTTAGGTTTCACTAGCGGGAGGGCAGAGGACTTC
medium-sized,20,TRBV9,TRBD1,TRBJ2-1,CASSGTGTGGSETDYNEQFF,TGTGCCAGCAGCGGAACCGGGACAGGGGGCTCGGAAACAGATTACAATGAGCAGTTCTTC
-,15,TRBV5-1,TRBD1,TRBJ2-1,CASSALTGGFNEQFF,TGCGCCAGCAGCGCTCTGACAGGGGGATTCAATGAGCAGTTCTTC
-,11,TRBV28,-,TRBJ1-2,CATTGNYGYTF,TGTGCCACAACAGGGAACTATGGCTACACCTTC
-,15,TRBV18,-,TRBJ1-1,CASSPNPHRYTEAFF,TGTGCCAGCTCCCCGAATCCCCATCGGTACACTGAAGCTTTCTTT
-,14,TRBV3-1/TRBV3-2,TRBD1,TRBJ2-7,CASSQGPGGYEQYF,TGTGCCAGCAGCCAAGGTCCAGGGGGCTACGAGCAGTACTTC
-,14,TRBV5-6,-,TRBJ2-1,CASSLGSSYNEQFF,TGTGCCAGCAGCTTGGGGAGCTCCTACAATGAGCAGTTCTTC
-,14,TRBV4-1,TRBD2,TRBJ2-7,CASSRAGERNEQYF,TGCGCCAGCAGCCGGGCGGGAGAAAGGAACGAGCAGTACTTC
-,16,TRBV7-6,TRBD2,TRBJ2-3,CASSLGLAGVTDTQYF,TGTGCCAGCAGCTTGGGGCTAGCGGGAGTTACAGATACGCAGTATTTT
-,17,TRBV28,-,TRBJ2-7,CASSFPPPSDRNYEQYF,TGTGCCAGCAGTTTCCCGCCCCCATCGGACAGAAACTACGAGCAGTACTTC
-,17,TRBV18,TRBD1,TRBJ1-3,CASSPLTGFDSGNTIYF,TGTGCCAGCTCACCTTTGACAGGGTTCGACTCTGGAAACACCATATATTTT
-,15,TRBV18,-,TRBJ1-4,CASSPLQSPNEKLFF,TGTGCCAGCTCACCTTTACAGAGCCCTAATGAAAAACTGTTTTTT
-,14,TRBV7-3,-,TRBJ2-5,CASSPGGAGETQYF,TGTGCCAGCAGCCCGGGCGGGGCGGGAGAGACCCAGTACTTC
few,14,TRBV30,-,TRBJ2-5,CAWSIGRIDETQYF,TGTGCCTGGAGTATTGGCAGGATCGATGAGACCCAGTACTTC
few,15,TRBV5-6,TRBD1,TRBJ1-5,CASSPGGYSNQPQHF,TGTGCCAGCAGCCCAGGGGGTTATAGCAATCAGCCCCAGCATTTT
-,15,TRBV11-1,TRBD1,TRBJ1-6,CASSPGDRPGSPLHF,TGTGCCAGCAGCCCCGGGGACAGACCCGGGTCACCCCTCCACTTT
-,15,TRBV28,TRBD1,TRBJ1-2,CASRVALDRGYGYTF,TGTGCCAGCAGGGTTGCCCTTGACAGGGGTTATGGCTACACCTTC
-,15,TRBV6-5,TRBD1,TRBJ1-3,CASSYSDRVGNTIYF,TGTGCCAGCAGTTACTCGGACAGGGTCGGAAACACCATATATTTT
-,16,TRBV6-5,-,TRBJ2-7,CASSYSGAGGDYEQYF,TGTGCCAGCAGTTACTCAGGGGCAGGTGGGGACTACGAGCAGTACTTC
-,15,TRBV27,TRBD1,TRBJ2-2,CASSPPPGQAGELFF,TGTGCCAGCAGTCCCCCCCCGGGACAGGCCGGGGAGCTGTTTTTT
-,14,TRBV7-9,TRBD1,TRBJ1-1,CASSEGQPNTEAFF,TGTGCCAGCAGCGAGGGACAGCCGAACACTGAAGCTTTCTTT
-,15,TRBV5-1,TRBD1,TRBJ1-4,CASSLGDRVGEKLFF,TGCGCCAGCAGCTTGGGGGACAGGGTAGGAGAAAAACTGTTTTTT
-,12,TRBV24-1,TRBD1,TRBJ1-2,CASWGQDYGYTF,TGTGCCTCCTGGGGACAGGATTATGGCTACACCTTC
-,16,TRBV4-1,-,TRBJ1-3,CASSQVVPFSGNTIYF,TGCGCCAGCAGCCAAGTAGTTCCATTCTCTGGAAACACCATATATTTT
-,16,TRBV4-2,-,TRBJ1-2,CASSQIGGDLGNGYTF,TGTGCCAGCAGCCAAATCGGGGGGGACTTGGGCAATGGCTACACCTTC
-,17,TRBV27,-,TRBJ2-1,CASSLSIRQGLYNEQFF,TGTGCCAGCAGTTTATCTATCAGGCAGGGCCTCTACAATGAGCAGTTCTTC
few,13,TRBV6-6,-,TRBJ2-7,CASSYTSSYEQYF,TGTGCCAGCAGTTACACAAGCTCCTACGAGCAGTACTTC
-,17,TRBV2,TRBD2,TRBJ2-7,CASSEAYGASGGREQYF,TGTGCCAGCAGTGAAGCCTATGGGGCTAGCGGGGGGCGCGAGCAGTACTTC
-,14,TRBV28,TRBD1,TRBJ1-3,CASSSPGQGNTIYF,TGTGCCAGCAGCTCCCCGGGACAGGGAAACACCATATATTTT
-,16,TRBV9,TRBD1,TRBJ1-1,CASSPRQGNSNTEAFF,TGTGCCAGCAGCCCTAGACAGGGAAATTCGAACACTGAAGCTTTCTTT
-,15,TRBV7-9,TRBD2,TRBJ2-7,CASTGGGRASYEQYF,TGTGCCAGCACCGGCGGCGGGAGGGCCTCCTACGAGCAGTACTTC
-,14,TRBV24-1,-,TRBJ2-7,CATSDSRASYEQYF,TGTGCCACCAGTGATTCTAGAGCCTCCTACGAGCAGTACTTC
-,13,TRBV29-1,-,TRBJ1-5,CSVRTHSNQPQHF,TGCAGCGTCCGGACACATAGCAATCAGCCCCAGCATTTT
-,14,TRBV28,TRBD1,TRBJ1-2,CASRQTGGNYGYTF,TGTGCCAGCAGGCAGACAGGGGGCAACTATGGCTACACCTTC
-,13,TRBV28,TRBD2,TRBJ2-3,CASTPSGADTQYF,TGTGCCAGCACCCCTAGCGGGGCAGATACGCAGTATTTT
-,13,TRBV6-5,TRBD2,TRBJ2-1,CASSFSGGNEQFF,TGTGCCAGCAGTTTCTCGGGGGGCAATGAGCAGTTCTTC
-,23,TRBV28,-,TRBJ1-5,CASSFSRLTVPGRGPYSNQPQHF,TGTGCCAGCAGTTTTTCTCGATTGACCGTACCCGGCAGGGGCCCTTATAGCAATCAGCCCCAGCATTTT
-,16,TRBV27,-,TRBJ2-7,CASSPHRSQARDEQYF,TGTGCCAGCAGTCCCCATCGGAGCCAGGCGAGGGACGAGCAGTACTTC